Listed below are T cell receptor beta chains from one sample, sequenced in a study of shared clonotypes between healthy human individuals. Measured with immunoSEQ multiplex PCR; TCRdb has only the in-frame clones, and not every one. The sample holds approximately 2,300,000 clones, roughly 92% seen once. The sequenced sample was naive CD4+ T cells from PBMCs. The receptors originated from a man between 18 and 29 years old in good health. Some clones in this sample may be carry-over from other donors' samples. CDR3s include the opening cysteine and the closing phenylalanine or tryptophan. The order of the fields is D gene, CDR3 length, J gene, V gene, CDR3 DNA, CDR3 protein. D genes are given only for firm matches.

TRBD1,13,TRBJ1-1,TRBV27,TGTGCCAGCAGTCGGACAGGGAACACTGAAGCTTTCTTT,CASSRTGNTEAFF
NA,12,TRBJ2-5,TRBV6-5,TGTGCCAGCAGTTACTCGGGTGGGACCCAGTACTTC,CASSYSGGTQYF
NA,15,TRBJ1-2,TRBV5-4,TGTGCCAGCAGCCAGGGGAGGCAGTTTAACTATGGCTACACCTTC,CASSQGRQFNYGYTF
NA,14,TRBJ1-1,TRBV6-6,TGTGCCAGCAGTTACCCCAGGGAGGACACTGAAGCTTTCTTT,CASSYPREDTEAFF
NA,14,TRBJ1-4,TRBV18,TGTGCCAGCTCACCAGGGGCTGTCGGTGAAAAACTGTTTTTT,CASSPGAVGEKLFF
NA,14,TRBJ1-1,TRBV6-1,TGTGCCAGCAGCTCAGGACCTGTGAACACTGAAGCTTTCTTT,CASSSGPVNTEAFF
TRBD2,15,TRBJ2-3,TRBV9,TGTGCCAGCAGTGTAACTAGCGGGAGTGGTGATACGCAGTATTTT,CASSVTSGSGDTQYF
NA,15,TRBJ1-2,TRBV25-1,TGTGCCAGCAGTGATCTCCAGGGTACTAACTATGGCTACACCTTC,CASSDLQGTNYGYTF
NA,15,TRBJ2-7,TRBV15,TGTGCCACCAGCAGAGATCAAGCGGCCGCCTACGAGCAGTACTTC,CATSRDQAAAYEQYF
NA,15,TRBJ1-3,TRBV6-5,TGTGCCAGCAGCACGGACAGTTCGGCTGGAAACACCATATATTTT,CASSTDSSAGNTIYF
NA,12,TRBJ2-1,TRBV28,TGTGCCAGCAGTTTAATGACCGATGAGCAGTTCTTC,CASSLMTDEQFF
TRBD2,15,TRBJ2-1,TRBV5-1,TGCGCCAGCAGCTTGGACGGACTAGTGGCGAATGAGCAGTTCTTC,CASSLDGLVANEQFF
NA,12,TRBJ2-1,TRBV5-1,TGCGCCAGCAGCGGGGTCTACAATGAGCAGTTCTTC,CASSGVYNEQFF
NA,18,TRBJ1-2,TRBV28,TGTGCCAGCAGTTCCCCACCCCGGGACGGACTATCGGAGAGGGGCTACACCTTC,CASSSPPRDGLSERGYTF
NA,14,TRBJ1-1,TRBV28,TGTGCCAGCAGTTCCAACGTACAGGGTTTCGGAGCTTTCTTT,CASSSNVQGFGAFF
NA,13,TRBJ2-6,TRBV5-4,TGTGCCGGCGACATAGTCGGGGCCAACGTCCTGACTTTC,CAGDIVGANVLTF
NA,15,TRBJ2-3,TRBV6-6,TGTGCCAGCAGTTACTCGGCGGTGAACACAGATACGCAGTATTTT,CASSYSAVNTDTQYF
NA,16,TRBJ2-6,TRBV5-4,TGTGCCAGCAGCTCCCCCGAAATCTCTGGGGCCAACGTCCTGACTTTC,CASSSPEISGANVLTF
NA,15,TRBJ2-1,TRBV9,TGTGCCAGCAGCGTTATTGCACACCCGCCAGGGGAGCAGTTCTTC,CASSVIAHPPGEQFF
NA,14,TRBJ1-2,TRBV6-5,TGTGCCAGCAGTTACGACACAGGGCTCTTTGGCTACACCTTC,CASSYDTGLFGYTF
TRBD2,13,TRBJ2-7,TRBV9,TGTGCCAGCAGCCGGGCTAGCGGGTACGAGCAGTACTTC,CASSRASGYEQYF
TRBD1,17,TRBJ1-4,TRBV6-1,TGTGCCAGCAGTGTTAGGGGACAGGGCGAGACTAATGAAAAACTGTTTTTT,CASSVRGQGETNEKLFF